This TCR beta chain is from a study of blood T cell repertoires in COVID-19. Study at large: Specimens from acute and convalescent COVID-19 originated in the United States, Italy and Spain. Sample material is recorded as cDNA or gDNA derived from T cells, B-cell-depleted T cells, or PBMCs.

The CDR3 contains 15 residues. In germline, CDR1 is KGHSH, CDR2 LQKENI. J was trimmed by 5 bases and V by 3 bases; bases with no gene match: 6. Produced via immunoSEQ multiplex PCR; TCRdb's table is partial and in-frame only. This sample has about 220,000 clones; approximately 85% occur once, and the top ten carry about 2.4%. Sequences were obtained from peripheral blood. This sequence originates from a woman aged 65 to 85 with COVID-19, enrolled during active disease. J is TRBJ2-1 and V is TRBV18; 8 bases are shared with TRBD2. CDR3 sequence reads: CASSPRLASDNEQFF. The CDR3 nucleotides read TGTGCCAGCTCACCTCGACTAGCGAGCGACAATGAGCAGTTCTTC.